The clone carrying this TCR gamma chain turned up a few times. No antigen is known for it. The CDR3 runs to 16 residues. Germline V gene data show CDR1 as GITISATS and CDR2 as ISYDGTV (reference sequence). The V and J ends lost 5 bases and 0 bases, in that order; junction bases with no gene match: 9. The template was reverse-transcribed extracted RNA. Pooled V-gene forward primers with one constant-region reverse primer generated the CDR3 amplicons by multiplex PCR. TCRdb called clones anew from the multiplex PCR reads with CATT. The sample yields 9,500 to 13,000 gamma-chain clones, more than 35% seen once. These data are taken from a study of Vδ1+ human thymocytes. General study findings and limits: Thymic TRG and TRD repertoires appeared highly polyclonal.

Sequencing was done on a sample of Vdelta1+ gamma-delta thymocytes from the thymus. Documented subset: FACS-sorted CD3+ TCRalphabeta- TCRVdelta1+ TCRVdelta2- thymocytes. The TCR originated in a boy less than two years old who had congenital heart surgery. J is TRGJP1 and V is TRGV9. The chain's CDR3 is CALWGGKYTTGWFKIF. The CDR3 DNA is TGTGCCTTGTGGGGGGGGAAATATACCACTGGTTGGTTCAAGATATTT.